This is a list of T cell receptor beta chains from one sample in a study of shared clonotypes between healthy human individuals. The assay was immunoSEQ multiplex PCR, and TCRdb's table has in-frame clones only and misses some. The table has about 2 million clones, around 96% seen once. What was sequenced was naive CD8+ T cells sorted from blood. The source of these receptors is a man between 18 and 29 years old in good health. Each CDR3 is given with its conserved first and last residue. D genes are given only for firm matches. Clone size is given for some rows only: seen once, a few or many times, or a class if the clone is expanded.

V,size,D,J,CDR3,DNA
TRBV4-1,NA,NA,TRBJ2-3,CASSQFRSGTDTQYF,TGCGCCAGCAGCCAGTTCCGATCTGGCACAGATACGCAGTATTTT
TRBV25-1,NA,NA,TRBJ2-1,CASSEFSGSYNEQFF,TGTGCCAGCAGTGAATTTTCCGGGAGCTACAATGAGCAGTTCTTC
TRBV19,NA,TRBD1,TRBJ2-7,CASRTGTGFYEQYF,TGTGCCAGTAGGACCGGGACAGGTTTTTACGAGCAGTACTTC
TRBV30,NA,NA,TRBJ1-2,CAWSVPWAGNYGYTF,TGTGCCTGGAGTGTCCCCTGGGCTGGAAACTATGGCTACACCTTC
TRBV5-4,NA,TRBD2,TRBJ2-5,CASSSILAGEQETQYF,TGTGCCAGCAGCTCAATACTAGCGGGGGAACAAGAGACCCAGTACTTC
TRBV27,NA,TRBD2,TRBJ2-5,CASSLGATSGLYQETQYF,TGTGCCAGCAGTCTCGGGGCGACTAGCGGCCTGTACCAAGAGACCCAGTACTTC
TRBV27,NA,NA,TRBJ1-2,CASSLIGPTTDPHGYTF,TGTGCCAGCAGCCTTATCGGCCCCACGACAGATCCTCATGGCTACACCTTC
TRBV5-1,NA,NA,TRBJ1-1,CASSLAAGTNTEAFF,TGCGCCAGCAGCTTGGCTGCAGGTACGAACACTGAAGCTTTCTTT
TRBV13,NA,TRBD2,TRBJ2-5,CASSLRVAGLPSLGETQYF,TGTGCCAGCAGCCTCCGGGTGGCGGGACTACCCTCTTTAGGGGAGACCCAGTACTTC
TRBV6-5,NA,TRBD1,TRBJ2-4,CASSYHRGQDIQYF,TGTGCCAGCAGTTACCACAGGGGGCAAGACATTCAGTACTTC
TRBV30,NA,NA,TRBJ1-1,CAWSVGRLANTEAFF,TGTGCCTGGAGTGTGGGCCGGCTAGCGAACACTGAAGCTTTCTTT
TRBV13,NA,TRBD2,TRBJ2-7,CASSSGLAGNHEQYF,TGTGCCAGCAGCTCTGGACTAGCGGGAAACCACGAGCAGTACTTC
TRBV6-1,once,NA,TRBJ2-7,CASSDSKDEQYF,TGTGCCAGCAGTGACTCTAAGGACGAGCAGTACTTC
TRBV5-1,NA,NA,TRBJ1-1,CASSLTRELNTEAFF,TGCGCCAGCAGCTTGACTCGGGAACTGAACACTGAAGCTTTCTTT
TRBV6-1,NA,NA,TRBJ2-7,CASSEAEVAASSYEQYF,TGTGCCAGCAGTGAAGCGGAGGTGGCGGCTAGCTCCTACGAGCAGTACTTC
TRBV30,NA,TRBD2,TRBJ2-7,CAWIPSGLSYEQYF,TGTGCCTGGATACCTAGCGGGCTCTCCTACGAGCAGTACTTC
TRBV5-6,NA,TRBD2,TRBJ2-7,CASSSSGGLYYEQYF,TGTGCCAGCAGCTCCAGCGGGGGGTTGTACTACGAGCAGTACTTC
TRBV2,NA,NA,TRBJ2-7,CASSTEGRDEQYF,TGTGCCAGCAGTACCGAAGGAAGGGACGAGCAGTACTTC
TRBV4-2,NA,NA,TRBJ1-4,CASSGGGGNEKLFF,TGTGCCAGCAGCGGCGGGGGGGGTAATGAAAAACTGTTTTTT
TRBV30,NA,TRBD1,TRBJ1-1,CAWSPGQGENTEAFF,TGTGCCTGGAGCCCGGGACAGGGTGAGAACACTGAAGCTTTCTTT
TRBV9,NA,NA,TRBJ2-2,CASSRGNTGELFF,TGTGCCAGTAGCCGCGGGAACACCGGGGAGCTGTTTTTT
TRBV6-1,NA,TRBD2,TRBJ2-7,CASRTSLPYEQYF,TGTGCCAGCAGGACTAGCCTACCCTACGAGCAGTACTTC
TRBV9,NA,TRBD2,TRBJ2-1,CASSVGGGSWYNEQFF,TGTGCCAGCAGCGTAGGGGGCGGGAGTTGGTACAATGAGCAGTTCTTC
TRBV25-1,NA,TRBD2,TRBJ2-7,CASSVGLAGFYEQYF,TGTGCCAGCAGTGTGGGACTAGCGGGCTTCTACGAGCAGTACTTC
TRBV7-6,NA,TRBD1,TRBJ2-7,CASSSGTGPYEQYF,TGTGCCAGCAGCTCTGGGACAGGCCCCTACGAGCAGTACTTC
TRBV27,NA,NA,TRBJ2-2,CASTANTGELFF,TGTGCCAGCACGGCGAACACCGGGGAGCTGTTTTTT
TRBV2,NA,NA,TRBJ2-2,CASSDTGGQGTGELFF,TGTGCCAGCAGTGATACCGGGGGGCAGGGCACCGGGGAGCTGTTTTTT
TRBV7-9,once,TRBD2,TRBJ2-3,CASSSLAGEDTQYF,TGTGCCAGCAGTTCCCTAGCGGGGGAAGATACGCAGTATTTT
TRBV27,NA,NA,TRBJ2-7,CASSLSKGFEQYF,TGTGCCAGCAGTTTATCGAAAGGGTTCGAGCAGTACTTC
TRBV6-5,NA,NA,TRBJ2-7,CASSYSGFESGEQYF,TGTGCCAGCAGTTACTCGGGGTTTGAAAGTGGCGAGCAGTACTTC
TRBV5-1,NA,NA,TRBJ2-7,CASSFGGGGYEQYF,TGCGCCAGCAGCTTCGGCGGGGGCGGCTACGAGCAGTACTTC
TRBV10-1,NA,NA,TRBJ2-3,CASSGDSGQATDTQYF,TGCGCCAGCAGTGGAGATAGCGGACAAGCCACAGATACGCAGTATTTT